The clone carrying this T cell receptor (beta chain) was detected only once. This CDR3 is 12 amino acids long. The germline CDR1 and CDR2 sequences are MNHNS and SASEGT. V dropped 7 bases and J dropped 4 bases, with 8 bases sitting between them. A history of autoimmune disease or systemic immunosuppression excluded patients. The entry originates in a study of OX40 agonist ivuxolimab in advanced cancers. Study-level background: Age averaged approximately 60 years (range roughly 23 to 79), and more than 80% were male.

Sequencing was performed with immunoSEQ multiplex PCR; in TCRdb, only in-frame clones are kept and a portion is missing. The repertoire holds almost 80,000 clones, with more than 75% as singletons. The chain couples TRBV6-1 to TRBJ2-1; D is unresolved. This material consisted of CD4+ or CD8+ T cells sorted from blood, taken in a trial of the OX40 agonist ivuxolimab. This TCR derives from an adult with an advanced solid tumor such as melanoma, head and neck, liver or kidney cancer. CDR3 in amino acids: CASIFAYNEQFF. CDR3 in DNA: TGTGCCAGCATTTTCGCGTACAATGAGCAGTTCTTC.